These T cell receptor beta chains were read from a single sample in a study of beta chain features in type 1 diabetes. Profiling relied on immunoSEQ multiplex PCR, and the TCRdb table lists in-frame clones only, not all of them. The table has 640,000 or so clones, around 15% seen once; the top ten hold just under 0.04%. Material for sequencing was naive CD4+ T cells from blood. Receptor source: a man younger than 35 with type 1 diabetes. Both conserved end residues are part of each CDR3. A D gene is named only where the DNA matches it firmly. Clone sizes are given selectively: once, few, many, or a class where the clone is expanded.

J: TRBJ1-6; D: TRBD1; V: TRBV6-1; size: .; CDR3: CASSGTGADSPLHF; DNA: TGTGCCAGCAGTGGGACAGGGGCGGATTCACCCCTCCACTTT
J: TRBJ2-1; D: .; V: TRBV9; size: few; CDR3: CASSVRVVAYNEQFF; DNA: TGTGCCAGCAGCGTTAGGGTGGTAGCCTACAATGAGCAGTTCTTC
J: TRBJ2-7; D: .; V: TRBV7-2; size: few; CDR3: CASSLGGGRPYEQYF; DNA: TGTGCCAGCAGCTTAGGAGGCGGCCGGCCCTACGAGCAGTACTTC
J: TRBJ2-3; D: .; V: TRBV6-5; size: .; CDR3: CASSYGGAGKADTQYF; DNA: TGTGCCAGCAGTTACGGGGGGGCAGGGAAGGCAGATACGCAGTATTTT
J: TRBJ2-4; D: .; V: TRBV28; size: .; CDR3: CASSFNRWGAENIQYF; DNA: TGTGCCAGCAGTTTTAACAGGTGGGGGGCGGAAAACATTCAGTACTTC
J: TRBJ2-5; D: TRBD1; V: TRBV7-2; size: few; CDR3: CASSLGPWTGVGETQYF; DNA: TGTGCCAGCAGCTTAGGGCCCTGGACAGGGGTGGGAGAGACCCAGTACTTC
J: TRBJ2-4; D: TRBD1; V: TRBV18; size: few; CDR3: CASSRGGQGVSNIQYF; DNA: TGTGCCAGCTCACGGGGAGGACAGGGGGTCTCAAACATTCAGTACTTC
J: TRBJ2-1; D: .; V: TRBV7-2; size: .; CDR3: CASMAGSHSYNEQFF; DNA: TGTGCCAGCATGGCGGGCTCTCATTCCTACAATGAGCAGTTCTTC
J: TRBJ1-3; D: TRBD1; V: TRBV29-1; size: .; CDR3: CSVVEGAGGNTIYF; DNA: TGCAGCGTTGTTGAGGGGGCGGGAGGAAACACCATATATTTT
J: TRBJ2-7; D: .; V: TRBV2; size: .; CDR3: CASSEAPRDEQYF; DNA: TGTGCCAGCAGTGAAGCGCCGAGGGACGAGCAGTACTTC
J: TRBJ1-2; D: .; V: TRBV14; size: .; CDR3: CASSQGPGGYTF; DNA: TGTGCCAGCAGCCAAGGACCGGGGGGCTACACCTTC
J: TRBJ2-7; D: .; V: TRBV5-1; size: .; CDR3: CASSLEGSDSYEQYF; DNA: TGCGCCAGCAGCTTGGAAGGGTCCGACTCCTACGAGCAGTACTTC
J: TRBJ2-5; D: .; V: TRBV25-1; size: .; CDR3: CASSELDGEETQYF; DNA: TGTGCCAGCAGTGAACTGGACGGGGAAGAGACCCAGTACTTC
J: TRBJ2-1; D: .; V: TRBV7-6; size: .; CDR3: CASSFPATYNEQFF; DNA: TGTGCCAGCAGCTTCCCGGCTACCTACAATGAGCAGTTCTTC
J: TRBJ2-7; D: .; V: TRBV6-5; size: few; CDR3: CASSYSGDFAYEQYF; DNA: TGTGCCAGCAGTTACTCCGGGGACTTTGCCTACGAGCAGTACTTC
J: TRBJ1-2; D: TRBD1; V: TRBV27; size: few; CDR3: CASRSTGGLDGYTF; DNA: TGTGCCAGCAGATCGACAGGGGGCTTGGATGGCTACACCTTC
J: TRBJ2-7; D: .; V: TRBV7-9; size: few; CDR3: CASSPGRIYEQYF; DNA: TGTGCCAGCAGCCCCGGTCGGATCTACGAGCAGTACTTC
J: TRBJ1-4; D: .; V: TRBV7-2; size: few; CDR3: CASSALPRSPTNEKLFF; DNA: TGTGCCAGCAGCGCTCTACCCAGGAGTCCAACTAATGAAAAACTGTTTTTT
J: TRBJ1-5; D: .; V: TRBV20-1; size: few; CDR3: CSAKGARQHF; DNA: TGCAGTGCTAAGGGCGCCCGACAGCATTTT
J: TRBJ2-5; D: TRBD2; V: TRBV5-1; size: .; CDR3: CASSPQTSGRAETQYF; DNA: TGCGCCAGCAGCCCACAGACTAGCGGGAGAGCAGAGACCCAGTACTTC
J: TRBJ2-4; D: TRBD2; V: TRBV16; size: .; CDR3: CASSQIGQGGGIQYF; DNA: TGTGCCAGCAGCCAAATCGGACAAGGCGGGGGCATTCAGTACTTC
J: TRBJ2-1; D: TRBD2; V: TRBV18; size: few; CDR3: CASSPRHGGGAENEQFF; DNA: TGTGCCAGCTCACCACGGCATGGCGGGGGGGCCGAGAATGAGCAGTTCTTC
J: TRBJ1-5; D: .; V: TRBV14; size: few; CDR3: CASSQGRGSNQPQHF; DNA: TGTGCCAGCAGCCAAGGAAGAGGCAGCAATCAGCCCCAGCATTTT
J: TRBJ2-7; D: .; V: TRBV7-2; size: few; CDR3: CASSLVPYEQYF; DNA: TGTGCCAGCAGCTTAGTTCCGTACGAGCAGTACTTC
J: TRBJ1-3; D: .; V: TRBV2; size: few; CDR3: CASSVTGVSGNTIYF; DNA: TGTGCCAGCAGTGTGACAGGCGTCTCTGGAAACACCATATATTTT
J: TRBJ2-3; D: TRBD2; V: TRBV4-3; size: .; CDR3: CASSQDGVAGGRTDTQYF; DNA: TGCGCCAGCAGCCAAGATGGAGTAGCGGGGGGGCGGACAGATACGCAGTATTTT
J: TRBJ1-2; D: .; V: TRBV6-5; size: few; CDR3: CASSEPGYYGYTF; DNA: TGTGCCAGCAGTGAACCAGGATATTATGGCTACACCTTC
J: TRBJ1-1; D: .; V: TRBV30; size: few; CDR3: CAWSNPGTEAFF; DNA: TGTGCCTGGAGCAACCCGGGGACTGAAGCTTTCTTT
J: TRBJ1-4; D: .; V: TRBV28; size: .; CDR3: CASRTRTFKKEKLFF; DNA: TGTGCCAGCAGGACGAGGACATTTAAGAAGGAAAAACTGTTTTTT
J: TRBJ2-1; D: .; V: TRBV4-1; size: .; CDR3: CASSRPRWDPHNEQFF; DNA: TGCGCCAGCAGCCGCCCACGGTGGGACCCACACAATGAGCAGTTCTTC
J: TRBJ2-7; D: .; V: TRBV6-5; size: few; CDR3: CASSYSFRSYEQYF; DNA: TGTGCCAGCAGTTACTCGTTCCGCTCCTACGAGCAGTACTTC
J: TRBJ1-5; D: TRBD1; V: TRBV19; size: once; CDR3: CASSMGQAGNQPQHF; DNA: TGTGCCAGTAGTATGGGACAGGCCGGCAATCAGCCCCAGCATTTT
J: TRBJ2-5; D: .; V: TRBV14; size: .; CDR3: CASSPGRTQYF; DNA: TGTGCCAGCAGCCCAGGGAGGACCCAGTACTTC
J: TRBJ2-1; D: TRBD2; V: TRBV7-9; size: .; CDR3: CASSRLAGTADRYNEQFF; DNA: TGTGCCAGCAGTAGACTAGCGGGGACAGCGGACCGATACAATGAGCAGTTCTTC
J: TRBJ2-4; D: TRBD2; V: TRBV7-2; size: few; CDR3: CASSPSGGTAKNIQYF; DNA: TGTGCCAGCAGCCCCTCGGGGGGGACAGCCAAAAACATTCAGTACTTC
J: TRBJ1-4; D: TRBD1; V: TRBV30; size: .; CDR3: CAWSTTGDEKLFF; DNA: TGTGCCTGGAGTACAACAGGGGATGAAAAACTGTTTTTT
J: TRBJ1-2; D: TRBD1; V: TRBV4-1; size: .; CDR3: CASSQPRDRAGYTF; DNA: TGCGCCAGCAGCCAACCCCGGGACAGGGCTGGCTACACCTTC
J: TRBJ1-4; D: .; V: TRBV2; size: few; CDR3: CASSRRALTGNEKLFF; DNA: TGTGCCAGCAGCAGACGAGCACTAACAGGGAATGAAAAACTGTTTTTT
J: TRBJ1-2; D: .; V: TRBV27; size: .; CDR3: CASSDTNYGYTF; DNA: TGTGCCAGCAGTGACACCAACTATGGCTACACCTTC
J: TRBJ2-3; D: TRBD2; V: TRBV7-9; size: .; CDR3: CASSSVAGVWKDTQYF; DNA: TGTGCCAGCAGCTCCGTAGCGGGAGTATGGAAAGATACGCAGTATTTT
J: TRBJ2-1; D: .; V: TRBV6-5; size: .; CDR3: CASRPQPVNNEQFF; DNA: TGTGCCAGCAGGCCACAGCCGGTGAACAATGAGCAGTTCTTC
J: TRBJ1-2; D: .; V: TRBV6-5; size: .; CDR3: CASSYGAAVPNYGYTF; DNA: TGTGCCAGCAGTTACGGGGCTGCGGTACCTAACTATGGCTACACCTTC
J: TRBJ2-7; D: .; V: TRBV5-5; size: few; CDR3: CASSLSNEQYF; DNA: TGTGCCAGCAGCTTGAGCAACGAGCAGTACTTC
J: TRBJ2-1; D: TRBD2; V: TRBV4-1; size: few; CDR3: CASSQEWASGIYNEQFF; DNA: TGCGCCAGCAGCCAAGAATGGGCTAGCGGGATCTACAATGAGCAGTTCTTC
J: TRBJ2-5; D: .; V: TRBV10-2; size: .; CDR3: CASSDNSYETQYF; DNA: TGCGCCAGCAGTGATAATAGTTATGAGACCCAGTACTTC
J: TRBJ1-4; D: TRBD1; V: TRBV6-5; size: .; CDR3: CASRPGQVDEKLFF; DNA: TGTGCCAGCAGGCCCGGACAGGTGGATGAAAAACTGTTTTTT
J: TRBJ2-1; D: .; V: TRBV4-1; size: .; CDR3: CASTQVGLDEQFF; DNA: TGCGCCAGCACCCAAGTCGGACTTGATGAGCAGTTCTTC
J: TRBJ1-3; D: .; V: TRBV30; size: few; CDR3: CACRIGSGNTIYF; DNA: TGTGCCTGTCGTATAGGGTCCGGAAACACCATATATTTT
J: TRBJ2-1; D: TRBD2; V: TRBV27; size: .; CDR3: CASSSHAGLAGFLYNEQFF; DNA: TGTGCCAGCAGTTCCCACGCGGGACTAGCGGGGTTCCTTTACAATGAGCAGTTCTTC
J: TRBJ1-2; D: .; V: TRBV15; size: .; CDR3: CATSRDGVYGYTF; DNA: TGTGCCACCAGCAGAGATGGGGTATATGGCTACACCTTC